A selection of T cell receptor beta chains follows, all from one sample in a study of T-cell reconstitution after alpha-beta-depleted transplantation in children. Each CDR3 protein is one row after TCRdb ran MiXCR on the PCR reads. The sample lists roughly 500,000 distinct CDR3 sequences, around 19% occurring once. The source material was PBMCs from the stem cell graft donor, sampled from the stem cell graft. Every receptor here comes from a human donor who donated a stem cell graft to a child with acute lymphoblastic leukemia. CDR3s include the opening cysteine and the closing phenylalanine or tryptophan. A D gene is named only where the DNA matches it firmly. Clone size, where shown, is once, few, many, or a class for clones that have expanded.

j_gene	d_gene	len	abundance	v_gene	CDR3nt	CDR3aa
TRBJ2-1	.	14	.	TRBV29-1	TGCAGCGTTGAACTAGCGAGCACCTACAATGAGCAGTTCTTC	CSVELASTYNEQFF
TRBJ1-2	.	15	.	TRBV5-1	TGCGCCAGCAGCTTTTTTCCCGCGGACAGAGATGGCTACACCTTC	CASSFFPADRDGYTF
TRBJ2-1	TRBD2	19	.	TRBV20-1	TGCTGTGCTAGAGGGGCGGGAGGCCCCCCGACGGAACGATCGATTACTCAGTTCTTC	CCARGAGGPPTERSITQFF
TRBJ1-4	.	15	.	TRBV7-8	TGTGCCAGCAGCTTATCGGGGGGGACTAATGAAAAACTGTTTTTT	CASSLSGGTNEKLFF
TRBJ1-1	.	15	.	TRBV7-9	TGTGCCAGCAGCTTACTCAGAGGTATGAGCACTGAAGCTTTCTTT	CASSLLRGMSTEAFF
TRBJ1-5	.	13	few	TRBV10-3	TGTGCCATCAGTGAGAAACCTAATCAGCCCCAGCATTTT	CAISEKPNQPQHF
TRBJ2-3	.	19	few	TRBV5-6	TGTGCCAGCAGCTTGTCCCCGCGAGTATGGCGGACTACCGGAGATACGCAGTATTTT	CASSLSPRVWRTTGDTQYF
TRBJ2-5	.	19	.	TRBV4-1	TGCGCCAGCAGCCAACTTGGGAAATCGATTGCCCCGGGTCAAGAGACCCAGTACTTC	CASSQLGKSIAPGQETQYF
TRBJ2-7	.	14	.	TRBV20-1	TGCAGTGCTAGAAATTGGCAGGGCCCCTACGAGCAGTACTTC	CSARNWQGPYEQYF
TRBJ2-5	TRBD2	16	few	TRBV28	TGTGCCAGCAGTTCCCCCCCGGGACTAGCGGGAGAGACCCAGTACTTC	CASSSPPGLAGETQYF
TRBJ2-3	TRBD2	14	.	TRBV15	TGTGCCACCGCTCTAGCTAGCGGGAGTGATACGCAGTATTTT	CATALASGSDTQYF
TRBJ2-2	.	13	few	TRBV2	TGTGCCAGCAGCGGACAGCCCCCCGGGGAGCTGTTTTTT	CASSGQPPGELFF
TRBJ2-7	TRBD2	15	few	TRBV6-2/TRBV6-3	TGTGCCAGCAGTTACTCCATAGCGGGAACCTACGAGCAGTACTTC	CASSYSIAGTYEQYF
TRBJ2-5	TRBD2	15	.	TRBV12-3/TRBV12-4	TGTGCCAGCAGTCTGACTAGCGGGAGGGCGGAGACCCAGTACTTC	CASSLTSGRAETQYF
TRBJ2-7	TRBD1	18	.	TRBV4-1	TGCGCCAGCAGCCAAGGGACAGGGGGCGCGAGGGGATCCTACGAGCAGTACTTC	CASSQGTGGARGSYEQYF
TRBJ1-5	.	16	.	TRBV6-5	TGTGCCAGCAGTTACTCAGACGGGAGGGGCAATCAGCCCCAGCATTTT	CASSYSDGRGNQPQHF
TRBJ2-1	TRBD2	15	few	TRBV9	TGTGCCAGCAGCGTAGGCGGGACTAGAGACAATGAGCAGTTCTTC	CASSVGGTRDNEQFF
TRBJ2-1	TRBD2	14	few	TRBV5-1	TGCGCCAGCAGCTTGGGGGCCCTAGCGGATGAGCAGTTCTTC	CASSLGALADEQFF
TRBJ2-1	.	15	few	TRBV20-1	TGCAGTGCCGTCTTTGGATTCGGAACCTACAATGAGCAGTTCTTC	CSAVFGFGTYNEQFF
TRBJ2-5	.	12	few	TRBV6-5	TGTGCCAGCAGTATAGGGGGGGAGACCCAGTACTTC	CASSIGGETQYF
TRBJ2-7	.	14	.	TRBV4-2	TGTGCCAGCAGCGGCCGGGACTCGACCTACGAGCAGTACTTC	CASSGRDSTYEQYF
TRBJ2-2	TRBD2	16	.	TRBV29-1	TGCAGCGTTGAAGATCAGTCTAGCGGGAGGTCCGGGGAGCTGTTTTTT	CSVEDQSSGRSGELFF
TRBJ2-3	TRBD2	15	.	TRBV7-7	TGTGCCAGCAGATGCGCGGGAGGGTCCACAGATACGCAGTATTTT	CASRCAGGSTDTQYF